This TCR beta chain is from a study of cytomegalovirus exposure and HLA in healthy donors. About the research overall: An early data release held approximately 85 million unique TCRs from HLA-typed donors. Notes on the study in general: Highly shared variants forming one cluster were likely a sequencing artifact. Earlier analysis yielded a pattern in which most TCR beta V segments were productive about 90% or about 30% of the time. Looking again later, the authors saw that most CMV-associated TCR beta chains seemed HLA-restricted.

Primers included in the PCR were 60 Vbeta and 13 Jbeta primers. TCRdb keeps only in-frame clones here, not all; method: immunoSEQ multiplex PCR. The sample lists about 230,000 clones, approximately 82% seen once, with roughly 0.58% in the top ten. Comment on this clone: Its antigen is undetermined.

The germline gives CDR1 SGDLS, CDR2 YYNGEE. This CDR3 has 14 amino acids. V was clipped by 3 bases and J by 2 bases, with 10 bases between them. The TCR originated in a woman in her 40s in good health and CMV-seronegative. Sequenced sample: PBMCs. This chain links TRBV9 with TRBJ2-3; TRBD1 might be the D (5 bases). The chain's CDR3 is CASSGDSSTDTQYF. The CDR3 nucleotides are TGTGCCAGCAGCGGTGACAGTTCCACAGATACGCAGTATTTT.